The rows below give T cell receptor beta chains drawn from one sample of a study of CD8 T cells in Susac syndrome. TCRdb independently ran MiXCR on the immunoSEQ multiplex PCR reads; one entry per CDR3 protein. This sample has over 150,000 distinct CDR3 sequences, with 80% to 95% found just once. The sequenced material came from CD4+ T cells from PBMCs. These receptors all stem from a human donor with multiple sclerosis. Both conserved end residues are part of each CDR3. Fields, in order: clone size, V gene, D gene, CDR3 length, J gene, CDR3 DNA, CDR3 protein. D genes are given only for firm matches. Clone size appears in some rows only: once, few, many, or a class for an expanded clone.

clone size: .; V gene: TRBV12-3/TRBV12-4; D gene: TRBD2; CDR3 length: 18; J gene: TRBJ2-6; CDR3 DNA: TGTGCCAGCAGCACCTCCCTAGCGGGGGTTACTGGGGCCAACGTCCTGACTTTC; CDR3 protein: CASSTSLAGVTGANVLTF
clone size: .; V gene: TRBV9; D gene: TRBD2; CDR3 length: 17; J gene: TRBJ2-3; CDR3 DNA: TGTGCCAGCAGCGTTATAGCGGGGGGGCCGGGCACAGATACGCAGTATTTT; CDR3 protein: CASSVIAGGPGTDTQYF
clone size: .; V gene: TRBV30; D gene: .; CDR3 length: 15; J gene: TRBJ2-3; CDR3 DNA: TGTGCCTGGAGTCTGAAGGGGAGTGCGGCAGATACGCAGTATTTT; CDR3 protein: CAWSLKGSAADTQYF
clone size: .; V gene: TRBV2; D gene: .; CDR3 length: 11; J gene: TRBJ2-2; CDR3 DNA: TGTGCCAGCAGGGACGGGGGGGAGCTGTTTTTT; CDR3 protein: CASRDGGELFF
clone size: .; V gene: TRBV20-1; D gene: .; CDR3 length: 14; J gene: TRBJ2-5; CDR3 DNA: TGCAGTGCTAGAGTTCCGGGTCCCCAAGAGACCCAGTACTTC; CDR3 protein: CSARVPGPQETQYF
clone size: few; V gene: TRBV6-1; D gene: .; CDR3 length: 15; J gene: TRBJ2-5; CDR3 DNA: TGTGCCAGCAGTGGAACAGGGATCCCTGGAGAGACCCAGTACTTC; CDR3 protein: CASSGTGIPGETQYF
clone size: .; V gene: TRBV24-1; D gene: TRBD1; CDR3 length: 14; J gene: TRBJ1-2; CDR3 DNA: TGTGCCACCAGTGACTATACAGGGGGCAGGGGCTACACCTTC; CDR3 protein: CATSDYTGGRGYTF
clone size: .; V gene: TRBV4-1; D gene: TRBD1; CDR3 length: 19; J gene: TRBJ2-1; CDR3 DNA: TGCGCCAGCAGCCAAGGGGACAGGGGGCGCCCCGTGGGGTGGAATGAGCAGTTCTTC; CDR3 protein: CASSQGDRGRPVGWNEQFF
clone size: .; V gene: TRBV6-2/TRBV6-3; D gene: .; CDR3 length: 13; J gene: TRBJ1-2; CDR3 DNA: TGTGCCAGCAGTTACGGTCGGAACTATGGCTACACCTTC; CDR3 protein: CASSYGRNYGYTF
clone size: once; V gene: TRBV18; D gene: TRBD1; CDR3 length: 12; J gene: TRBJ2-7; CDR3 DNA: TGTGCCAGCTCACCAGAGACAGGGGCCTCGGACTTC; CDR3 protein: CASSPETGASDF
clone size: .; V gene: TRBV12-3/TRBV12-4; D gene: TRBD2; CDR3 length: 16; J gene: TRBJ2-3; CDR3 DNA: TGTGCCAGCAACCTCGGACTAGCGGGGGGCACAGATACGCAGTATTTT; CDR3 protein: CASNLGLAGGTDTQYF
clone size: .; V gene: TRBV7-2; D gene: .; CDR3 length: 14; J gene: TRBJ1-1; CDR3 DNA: TGTGCCAGCAGCCGACAAAGGACGAACACTGAAGCTTTCTTT; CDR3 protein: CASSRQRTNTEAFF
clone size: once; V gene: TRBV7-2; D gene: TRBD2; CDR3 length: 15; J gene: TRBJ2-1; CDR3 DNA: TGTGCCAGCAGCCAGGGAGGGCGTACCTACAATGAGCAGTTCTTC; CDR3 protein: CASSQGGRTYNEQFF
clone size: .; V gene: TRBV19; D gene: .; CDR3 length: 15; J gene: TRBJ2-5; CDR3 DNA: TGTGCCAGTAGTATTGGGCAGGGGATTCAAGAGACCCAGTACTTC; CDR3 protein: CASSIGQGIQETQYF
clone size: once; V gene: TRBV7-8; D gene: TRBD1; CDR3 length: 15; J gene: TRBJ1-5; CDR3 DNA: TGTGCCAGCAGCCGGGACAGGGGCCCTAATCAGCCCCAGCATTTT; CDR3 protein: CASSRDRGPNQPQHF
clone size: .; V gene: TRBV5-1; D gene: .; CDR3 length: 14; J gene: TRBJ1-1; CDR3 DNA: TGCGCCAGCGGCTCATCTGTCGGGGACACTGAAGCTTTCTTT; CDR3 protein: CASGSSVGDTEAFF
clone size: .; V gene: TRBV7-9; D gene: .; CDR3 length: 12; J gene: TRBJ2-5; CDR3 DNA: TGTGCCAGCAGCTTAACCTCTGGGACCCAGTACTTC; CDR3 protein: CASSLTSGTQYF
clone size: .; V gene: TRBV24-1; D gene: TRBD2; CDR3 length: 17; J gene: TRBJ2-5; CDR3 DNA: TGTGCCACCAGTGATCCATCCAGTTCTTTCGGGGGGGAGACCCAGTACTTC; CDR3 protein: CATSDPSSSFGGETQYF
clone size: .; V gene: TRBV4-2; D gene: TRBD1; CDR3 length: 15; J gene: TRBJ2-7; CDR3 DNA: TGTGCCAGCAGCCAAGGGACAGGGCCCTCTTCCGAGCAGTACTTC; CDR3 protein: CASSQGTGPSSEQYF
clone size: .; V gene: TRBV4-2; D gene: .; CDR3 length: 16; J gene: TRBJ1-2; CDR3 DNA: TGTGCCAGCAGCCAAGATTTAGGTACAGGCCGATATGGCTACACCTTC; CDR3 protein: CASSQDLGTGRYGYTF
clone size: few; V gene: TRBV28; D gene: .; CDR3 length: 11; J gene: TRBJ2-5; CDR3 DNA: TGTGCCAGCAGGGCCCGTGAGACCCAGTACTTC; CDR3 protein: CASRARETQYF
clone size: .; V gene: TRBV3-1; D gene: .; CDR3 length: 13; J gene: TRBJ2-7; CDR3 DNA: TGTGCCAGCAGCCAACGATACGCGGGGGAGCAGTACTTC; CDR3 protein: CASSQRYAGEQYF
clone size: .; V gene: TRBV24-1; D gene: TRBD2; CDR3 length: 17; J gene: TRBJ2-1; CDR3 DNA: TGTGCCACCAGTGACAATAGCGGGGTGAGCTCCTACAATGAGCAGTTCTTC; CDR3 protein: CATSDNSGVSSYNEQFF
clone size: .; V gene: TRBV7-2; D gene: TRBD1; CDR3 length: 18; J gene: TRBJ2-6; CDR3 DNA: TGTGCCAGCAGTCCATCGGGACAGATACTCTCTGGGGCCAACGTCCTGACTTTC; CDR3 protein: CASSPSGQILSGANVLTF
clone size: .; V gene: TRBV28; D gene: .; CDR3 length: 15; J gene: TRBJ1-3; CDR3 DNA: TGTGCCAGCAGTACCTTTGGGGGGGCTGGAAACACCATATATTTT; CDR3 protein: CASSTFGGAGNTIYF
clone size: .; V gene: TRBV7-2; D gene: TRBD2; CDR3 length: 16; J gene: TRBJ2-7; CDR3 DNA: TGTGCCAGCAGCCCCCCCCTAGCGGGGGGATCCTACGAGCAGTACTTC; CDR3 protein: CASSPPLAGGSYEQYF
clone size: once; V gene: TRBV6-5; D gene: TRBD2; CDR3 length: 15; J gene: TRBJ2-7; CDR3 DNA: TGTGCCAGCAGCCGACTTTGGACTAGCGGGCTCGAGCAGTACTTC; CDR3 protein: CASSRLWTSGLEQYF
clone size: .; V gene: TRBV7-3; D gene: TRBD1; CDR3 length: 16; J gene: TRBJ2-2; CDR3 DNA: TGTGCCAGCAGCTCGTATGGGACAGCTAACACCGGGGAGCTGTTTTTT; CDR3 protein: CASSSYGTANTGELFF
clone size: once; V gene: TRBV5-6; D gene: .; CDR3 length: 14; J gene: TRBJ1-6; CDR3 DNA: TGTGCCAGCAGCCGTCGCGGCGTCGATTCACCCCTCCACTTT; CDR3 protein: CASSRRGVDSPLHF
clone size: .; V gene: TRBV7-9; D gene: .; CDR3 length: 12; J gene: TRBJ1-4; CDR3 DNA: TGTGCCAGCGGATTGAGAGCGGAAAAACTGTTTTTT; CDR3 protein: CASGLRAEKLFF
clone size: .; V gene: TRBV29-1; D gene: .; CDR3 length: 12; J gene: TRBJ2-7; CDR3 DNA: TGCAGCGTTCTTGGGGGTGCCTACGAGCAGTACTTC; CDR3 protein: CSVLGGAYEQYF
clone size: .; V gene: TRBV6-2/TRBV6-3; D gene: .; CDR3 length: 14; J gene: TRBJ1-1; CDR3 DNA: TGTGCCAGCAGTCTCCCAAATCTGAACACTGAAGCTTTCTTT; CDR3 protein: CASSLPNLNTEAFF
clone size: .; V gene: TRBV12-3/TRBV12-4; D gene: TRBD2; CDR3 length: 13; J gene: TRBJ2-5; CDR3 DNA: TGTGCCAGCAGTTCCGGACTAGGCGAGACCCAGTACTTC; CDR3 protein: CASSSGLGETQYF
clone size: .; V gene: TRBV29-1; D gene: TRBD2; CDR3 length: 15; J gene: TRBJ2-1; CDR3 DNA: TGCAGCGCCCTGAATAGCGGGGGGGCCTTCGGTGAGCAGTTCTTC; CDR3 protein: CSALNSGGAFGEQFF
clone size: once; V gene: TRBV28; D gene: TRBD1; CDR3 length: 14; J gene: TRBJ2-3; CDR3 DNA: TGTGCCAGCACAACCGGGACAGCAGCAGATACGCAGTATTTT; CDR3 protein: CASTTGTAADTQYF
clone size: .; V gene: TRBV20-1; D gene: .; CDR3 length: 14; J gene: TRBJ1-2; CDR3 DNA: TGCAGTGCTCTTCAACCCGACAGCTTCTATGGCTACACCTTC; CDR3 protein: CSALQPDSFYGYTF
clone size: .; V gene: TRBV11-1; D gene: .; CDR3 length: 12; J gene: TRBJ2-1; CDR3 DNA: TGTGCCAGCAGCTTAGAGTCTAATCAGCAGTTCTTC; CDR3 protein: CASSLESNQQFF
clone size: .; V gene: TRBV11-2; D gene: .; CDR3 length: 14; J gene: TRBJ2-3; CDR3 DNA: TGTGCCAGCAGCCCGTCATGGGGCGGGGATACGCAGTATTTT; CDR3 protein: CASSPSWGGDTQYF
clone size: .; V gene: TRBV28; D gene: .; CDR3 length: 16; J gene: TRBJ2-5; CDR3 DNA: TGTGCCAGCAGTTCCCTAGGGAGTTCTAAGGAGGAGACCCAGTACTTC; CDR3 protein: CASSSLGSSKEETQYF
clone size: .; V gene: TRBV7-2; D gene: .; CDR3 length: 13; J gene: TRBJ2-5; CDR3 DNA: TGTGCCAGCAGCTTAAACAGAAGAGAGACCCAGTACTTC; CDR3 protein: CASSLNRRETQYF
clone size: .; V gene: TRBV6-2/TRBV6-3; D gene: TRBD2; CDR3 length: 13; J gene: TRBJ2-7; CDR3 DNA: TGTGCCAGCGATAGCGGGATCTCCTACGAGCAGTACTTC; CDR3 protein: CASDSGISYEQYF
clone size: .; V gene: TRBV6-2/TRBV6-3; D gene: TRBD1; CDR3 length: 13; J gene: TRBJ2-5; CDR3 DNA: TGTGCCACGTCCCGGGACAGCCAAGAGACCCAGTACTTC; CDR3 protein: CATSRDSQETQYF
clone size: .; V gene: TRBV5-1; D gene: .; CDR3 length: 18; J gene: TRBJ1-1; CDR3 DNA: TGCGCCAGCAGCTTGGCCGAATGGATACAATTCATGAACACTGAAGCTTTCTTT; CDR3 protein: CASSLAEWIQFMNTEAFF
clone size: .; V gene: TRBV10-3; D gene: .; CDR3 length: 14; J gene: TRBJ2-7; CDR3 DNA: TGTGCCATCAGCCTGGGGGATAGCTCCTACGAGCAGTACTTC; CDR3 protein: CAISLGDSSYEQYF
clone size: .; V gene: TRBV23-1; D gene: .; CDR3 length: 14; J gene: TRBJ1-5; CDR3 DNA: TGCGCCAGCAGCCCGGCCCCGTCTGGTCAGCCCCAGCATTTT; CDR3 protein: CASSPAPSGQPQHF
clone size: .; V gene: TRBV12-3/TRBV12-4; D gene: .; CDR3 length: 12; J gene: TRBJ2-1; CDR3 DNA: TGTGCCAGCAGTACCCCGCTGAATGAGCAGTTCTTC; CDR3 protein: CASSTPLNEQFF
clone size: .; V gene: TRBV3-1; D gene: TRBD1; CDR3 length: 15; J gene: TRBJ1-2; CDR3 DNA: TGTGCCAGCAGCCAATCACAGGGGGTTCCCTATGGCTACACCTTC; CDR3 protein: CASSQSQGVPYGYTF
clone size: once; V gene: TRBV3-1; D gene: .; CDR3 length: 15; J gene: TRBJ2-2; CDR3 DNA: TGTGCCAGCAGCCCGACAGCGGGCAACACCGGGGAGCTGTTTTTT; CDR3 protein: CASSPTAGNTGELFF